This entry concerns a single T cell receptor beta chain. The entry originates in a study of blood T cell repertoires in COVID-19. Clones were sequenced by immunoSEQ multiplex PCR, and TCRdb holds only the in-frame ones, with some missing. This repertoire shows approximately 90,000 clones, over 60% found once; its top ten account for under 50%. From germline, CDR1 is KGHSH and CDR2 LQKENI. With 3 bases removed from V and 0 bases from J, the gap between germline ends came to 3 bases. This CDR3 has 12 residues. Sequencing used peripheral blood. The clonotype comes from a human donor in a cohort sampled during active COVID-19. V is TRBV18 and J is TRBJ2-7; unclear D gene. The CDR3 here is CASSPGSYEQYF. CDR3 bases: TGTGCCAGCTCACCCGGCTCCTACGAGCAGTACTTC. Looking up the rest from reference TRBV18 and TRBJ2-7 gives the full variable domain: NAGVMQNPRHLVRRRGQEARLRCSPMKGHSHVYWYRQLPEEGLKFMVYLQKENIIDESGMPKERFSAEFPKEGPSILRIQQVVRGDSAAYFCASSPGSYEQYFGPGTRLTVT.